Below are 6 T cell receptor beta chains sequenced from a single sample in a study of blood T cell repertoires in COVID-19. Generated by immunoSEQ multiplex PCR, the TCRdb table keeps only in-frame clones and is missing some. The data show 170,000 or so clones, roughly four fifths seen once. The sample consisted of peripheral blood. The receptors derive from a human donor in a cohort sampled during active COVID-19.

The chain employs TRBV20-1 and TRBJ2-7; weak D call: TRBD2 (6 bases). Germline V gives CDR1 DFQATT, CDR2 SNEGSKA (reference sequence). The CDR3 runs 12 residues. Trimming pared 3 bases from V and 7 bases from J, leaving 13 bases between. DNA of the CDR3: TGCAGTGCTAGTCGGGAGATTCGGGAGCAGTACTTC. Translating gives CSASREIREQYF.

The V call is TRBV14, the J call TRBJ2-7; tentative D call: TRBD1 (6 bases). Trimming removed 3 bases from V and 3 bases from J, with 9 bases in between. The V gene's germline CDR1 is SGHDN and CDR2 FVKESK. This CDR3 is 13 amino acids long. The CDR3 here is CASSQLGGYEQYF. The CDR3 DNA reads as TGTGCCAGCAGCCAGTTAGGGGGCTACGAGCAGTACTTC.

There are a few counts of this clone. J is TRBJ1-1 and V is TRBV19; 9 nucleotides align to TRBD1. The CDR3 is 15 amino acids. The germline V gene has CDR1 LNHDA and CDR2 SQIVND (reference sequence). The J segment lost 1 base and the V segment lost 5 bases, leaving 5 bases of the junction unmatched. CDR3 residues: CASSYQDRGNTEAFF. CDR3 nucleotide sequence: TGTGCCAGTAGTTATCAGGACAGGGGGAACACTGAAGCTTTCTTT.

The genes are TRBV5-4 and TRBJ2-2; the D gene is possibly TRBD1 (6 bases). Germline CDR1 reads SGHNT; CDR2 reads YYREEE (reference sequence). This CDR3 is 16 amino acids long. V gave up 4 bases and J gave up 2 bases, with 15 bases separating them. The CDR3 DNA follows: TGTGCCAGCAGCGTAATACAGGGACCAAACACCGGGGAGCTGTTTTTT. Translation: CASSVIQGPNTGELFF.

As DNA, the CDR3 is TGTGCCACCAGTGATTCTACCGTTTCCGAATACAATGAGCAGTTCTTC. Amino acid sequence: CATSDSTVSEYNEQFF. The V and J genes are TRBV24-1 and TRBJ2-1; D unresolved. V lost 2 bases and J 4 bases, leaving 14 bases between the germline ends. Looked up from germline, CDR1 is KGHDR and CDR2 is SFDVKD. The CDR3 runs to 16 residues.

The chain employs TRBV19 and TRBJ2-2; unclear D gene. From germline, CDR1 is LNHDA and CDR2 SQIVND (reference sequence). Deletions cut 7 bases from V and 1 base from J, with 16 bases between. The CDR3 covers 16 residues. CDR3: CASTSLTGQNTGELFF. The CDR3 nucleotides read TGTGCCAGTACCTCCTTGACGGGTCAGAACACCGGGGAGCTGTTTTTT.